The rows below give T cell receptor beta chains drawn from one sample of a study of Graves' ophthalmopathy and Graves' hyperthyroidism. Via MiXCR, TCRdb re-called the multiplex PCR reads, giving one row per CDR3 protein. The table lists a few hundred thousand distinct CDR3 sequences, 35% to 45% of them singletons. Sequenced sample: peripheral blood or thyroid tissue (not recorded which). The receptors shown here come from an adult man with Graves' hyperthyroidism. Both conserved end residues are part of each CDR3. A D gene is named only where the DNA matches it firmly. Rows give clone size only sometimes, using once, few, many, or a class for an expanded clone.

v_gene	abundance	j_gene	d_gene	CDR3aa	CDR3nt
TRBV30	many	TRBJ1-2	NA	CAWAGQAWGYTF	TGTGCCTGGGCGGGACAAGCCTGGGGCTACACCTTC
TRBV7-9	many	TRBJ1-1	NA	CASSHDKVVTEAFF	TGTGCCAGCAGTCACGACAAGGTCGTTACTGAAGCTTTCTTT
TRBV19	NA	TRBJ1-5	NA	CASSIPHQPQHF	TGTGCCAGTAGTATACCCCATCAGCCCCAGCATTTT
TRBV13	many	TRBJ1-5	TRBD1	CASSHGQGGQPQHF	TGTGCCAGCAGCCACGGACAGGGAGGCCAGCCCCAGCATTTT
TRBV4-1	few	TRBJ1-1	NA	CASSQIGLGLRYNTEAFF	TGCGCCAGCAGCCAAATTGGGCTTGGGTTGAGGTATAACACTGAAGCTTTCTTT
TRBV10-2	many	TRBJ2-7	TRBD1	CASRQGTMDYEQYF	TGCGCCAGCAGACAGGGGACGATGGACTACGAGCAGTACTTC
TRBV7-9	NA	TRBJ1-5	NA	CASSLVAGPSQPQHF	TGTGCCAGCAGCTTAGTAGCGGGACCAAGTCAGCCCCAGCATTTT
TRBV2	NA	TRBJ1-4	NA	CASNETRGGNEKLFF	TGTGCTAGCAACGAAACGAGGGGTGGTAATGAAAAACTGTTTTTT
TRBV24-1	many	TRBJ2-2	TRBD1	CATSPRGQGNTGELFF	TGTGCCACCAGCCCTAGGGGACAGGGGAACACCGGGGAGCTGTTTTTT
TRBV2	NA	TRBJ1-1	TRBD1	CASRGQGVMNTEAFF	TGTGCCAGCAGGGGACAGGGGGTAATGAACACTGAAGCTTTCTTT
TRBV4-1	NA	TRBJ2-7	NA	CASSQVLGAHDEQYF	TGCGCCAGCAGCCAAGTACTCGGGGCACACGACGAGCAGTACTTC
TRBV10-1	NA	TRBJ1-5	NA	CASSRRQGDQPQHF	TGCGCCAGCAGTAGACGTCAGGGCGATCAGCCCCAGCATTTT
TRBV10-3	once	TRBJ1-5	TRBD1	CAISLEQGNQPQHF	TGTGCCATCAGCCTAGAACAGGGGAATCAGCCCCAGCATTTT
TRBV7-8	many	TRBJ2-5	NA	CASSSQGPQETQYF	TGTGCCAGCAGCTCCCAGGGGCCCCAAGAGACCCAGTACTTC
TRBV28	NA	TRBJ1-5	NA	CASSDTSRQPQHF	TGTGCCAGCAGTGACACGTCTCGCCAGCCCCAGCATTTT
TRBV29-1	NA	TRBJ2-7	TRBD2	CSVVQGRRGASYEQYF	TGCAGCGTTGTACAGGGAAGGCGGGGGGCGTCCTACGAGCAGTACTTC
TRBV20-1	many	TRBJ2-7	TRBD2	CSARDYTRREEQYF	TGCAGTGCTAGAGATTATACGCGGCGGGAGGAGCAGTACTTT
TRBV10-3	NA	TRBJ1-2	TRBD1	CASSYSRQGDYGYTF	TGTGCCAGCAGTTACTCTCGACAGGGAGACTATGGCTACACCTTC
TRBV6-5	many	TRBJ1-1	TRBD1	CASRRTGDTEAFF	TGTGCCAGCAGACGGACAGGGGACACTGAAGCTTTCTTT
TRBV7-9	NA	TRBJ2-7	TRBD2	CASSVGLAGVHEQYF	TGTGCCAGCAGCGTCGGACTAGCGGGGGTTCACGAGCAGTACTTC
TRBV5-1	many	TRBJ1-2	TRBD1	CASRADRGFYGYTF	TGCGCCAGCAGGGCAGACAGGGGCTTCTACGGCTACACCTTC
TRBV9	many	TRBJ1-2	TRBD1	CASSDLQGAPSKGYTF	TGTGCCAGCAGCGACCTACAGGGGGCCCCTTCTAAGGGCTACACCTTC
TRBV2	many	TRBJ1-2	NA	CASRELEDYGYTF	TGTGCCAGCAGAGAACTGGAGGACTATGGCTACACCTTC
TRBV20-1	NA	TRBJ1-1	NA	CSARDPEGIRFTEAFF	TGCAGTGCTAGAGATCCGGAGGGCATACGTTTCACTGAAGCTTTCTTT
TRBV12-3/TRBV12-4	many	TRBJ2-2	NA	CASSSSGELFF	TGTGCCAGCTCGAGCTCCGGGGAGCTGTTTTTT
TRBV20-1	many	TRBJ1-4	TRBD1	CSARDPGQGEKLFF	TGCAGTGCTAGAGATCCGGGACAGGGTGAAAAACTGTTTTTT
TRBV7-9	NA	TRBJ1-2	NA	CASSLVPPTGTTHNGYTF	TGTGCCAGCAGCTTGGTCCCCCCTACAGGGACTACCCATAATGGCTACACCTTC
TRBV3-1	NA	TRBJ2-5	NA	CASSQGPSEGETQYF	TGTGCCAGCAGCCAAGGTCCCAGCGAGGGAGAGACCCAGTACTTC
TRBV15	NA	TRBJ1-1	NA	CATSRAVGLGYTEAFF	TGTGCCACCAGCAGAGCGGTGGGGCTAGGGTACACTGAAGCTTTCTTT
TRBV25-1	many	TRBJ2-7	NA	CASSELVGAYEQYF	TGTGCCAGCAGTGAATTAGTGGGAGCTTACGAGCAGTACTTC
TRBV10-3	NA	TRBJ2-3	TRBD2	CAISEGRLAGVTDTQYF	TGTGCCATCAGTGAAGGTCGTCTAGCGGGAGTCACAGATACGCAGTATTTT
TRBV28	once	TRBJ2-5	NA	CASSPRGGGQETQYF	TGTGCCAGCAGTCCCAGGGGGGGAGGGCAAGAGACCCAGTACTTC
TRBV6-5	NA	TRBJ2-7	NA	CASSFRATRSEQYF	TGTGCCAGCAGTTTTAGGGCCACCCGGTCGGAGCAGTACTTC